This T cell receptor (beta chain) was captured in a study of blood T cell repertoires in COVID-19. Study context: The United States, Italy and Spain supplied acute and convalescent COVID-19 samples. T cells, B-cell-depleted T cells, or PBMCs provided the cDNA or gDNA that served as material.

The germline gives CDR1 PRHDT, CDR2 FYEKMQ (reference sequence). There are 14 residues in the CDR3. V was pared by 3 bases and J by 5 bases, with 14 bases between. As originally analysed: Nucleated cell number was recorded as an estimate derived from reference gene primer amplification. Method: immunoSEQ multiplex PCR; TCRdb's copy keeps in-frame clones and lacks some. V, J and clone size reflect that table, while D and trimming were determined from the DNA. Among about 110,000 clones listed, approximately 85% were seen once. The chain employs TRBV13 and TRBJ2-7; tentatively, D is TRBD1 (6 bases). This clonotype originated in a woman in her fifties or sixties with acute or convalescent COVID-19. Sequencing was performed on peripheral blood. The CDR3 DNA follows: TGTGCCAGCAGCTTGTTCACCAGGGGTAACGAGCAGTACTTC. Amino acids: CASSLFTRGNEQYF.